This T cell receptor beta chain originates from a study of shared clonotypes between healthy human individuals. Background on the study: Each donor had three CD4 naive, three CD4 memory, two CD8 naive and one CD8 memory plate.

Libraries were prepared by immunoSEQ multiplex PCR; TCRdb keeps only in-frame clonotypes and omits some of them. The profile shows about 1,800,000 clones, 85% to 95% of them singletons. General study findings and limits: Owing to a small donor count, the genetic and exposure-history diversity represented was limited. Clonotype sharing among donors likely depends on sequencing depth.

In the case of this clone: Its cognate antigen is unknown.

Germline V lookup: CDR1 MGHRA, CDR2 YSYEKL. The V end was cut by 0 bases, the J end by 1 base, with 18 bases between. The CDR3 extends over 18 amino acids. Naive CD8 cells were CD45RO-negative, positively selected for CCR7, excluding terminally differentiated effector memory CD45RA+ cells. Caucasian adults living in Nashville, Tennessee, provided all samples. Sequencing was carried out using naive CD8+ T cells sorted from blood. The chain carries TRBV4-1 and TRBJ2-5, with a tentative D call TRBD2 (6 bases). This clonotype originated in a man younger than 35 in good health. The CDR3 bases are TGCGCCAGCAGCCAAGATACGGCTGGCGGGGAGTTCCAAGAGACCCAGTACTTC. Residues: CASSQDTAGGEFQETQYF.